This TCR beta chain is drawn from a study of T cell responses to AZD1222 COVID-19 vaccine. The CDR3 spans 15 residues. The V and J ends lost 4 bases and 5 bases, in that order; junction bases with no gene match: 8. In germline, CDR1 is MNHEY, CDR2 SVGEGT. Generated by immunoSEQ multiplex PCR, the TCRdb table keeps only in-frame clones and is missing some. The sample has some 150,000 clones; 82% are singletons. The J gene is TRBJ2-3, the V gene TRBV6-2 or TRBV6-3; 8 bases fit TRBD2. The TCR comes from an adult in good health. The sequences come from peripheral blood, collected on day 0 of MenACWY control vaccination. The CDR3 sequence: CASSSLGGAGDTQYF. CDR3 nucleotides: TGTGCCAGCAGTTCTCTCGGGGGGGCCGGAGATACGCAGTATTTT.